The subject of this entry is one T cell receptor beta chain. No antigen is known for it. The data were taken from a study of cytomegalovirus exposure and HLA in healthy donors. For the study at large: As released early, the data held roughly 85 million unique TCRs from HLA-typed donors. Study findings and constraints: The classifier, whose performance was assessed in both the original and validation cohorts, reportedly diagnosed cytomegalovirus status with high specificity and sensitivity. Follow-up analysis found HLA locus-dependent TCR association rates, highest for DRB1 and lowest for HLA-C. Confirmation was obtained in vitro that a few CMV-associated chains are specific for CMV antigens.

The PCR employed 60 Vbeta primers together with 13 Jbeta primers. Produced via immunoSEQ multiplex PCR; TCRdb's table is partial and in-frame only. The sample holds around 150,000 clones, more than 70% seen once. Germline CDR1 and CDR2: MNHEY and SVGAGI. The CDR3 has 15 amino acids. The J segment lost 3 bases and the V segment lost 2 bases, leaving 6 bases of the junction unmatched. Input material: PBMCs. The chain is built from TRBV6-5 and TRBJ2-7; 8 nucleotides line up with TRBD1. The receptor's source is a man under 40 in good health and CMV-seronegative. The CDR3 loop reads CASSYVRQGSYEQYF. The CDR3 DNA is TGTGCCAGCAGTTACGTGCGACAGGGGAGCTACGAGCAGTACTTC.